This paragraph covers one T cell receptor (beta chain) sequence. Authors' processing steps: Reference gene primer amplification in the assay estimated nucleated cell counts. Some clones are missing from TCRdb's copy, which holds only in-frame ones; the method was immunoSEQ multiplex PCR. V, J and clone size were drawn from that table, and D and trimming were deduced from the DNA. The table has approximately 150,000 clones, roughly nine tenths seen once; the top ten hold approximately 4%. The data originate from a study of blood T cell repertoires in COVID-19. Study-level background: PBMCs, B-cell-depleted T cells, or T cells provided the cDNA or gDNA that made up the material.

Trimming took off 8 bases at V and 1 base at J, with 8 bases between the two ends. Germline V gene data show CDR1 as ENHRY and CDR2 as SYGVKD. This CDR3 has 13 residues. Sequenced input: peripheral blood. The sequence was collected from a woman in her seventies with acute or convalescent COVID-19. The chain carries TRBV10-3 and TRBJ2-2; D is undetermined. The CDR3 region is CAISQENTGELFF. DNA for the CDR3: TGTGCCATCTCCCAGGAGAACACCGGGGAGCTGTTTTTT.